This TCR beta chain was identified during a study of T cells after yellow fever vaccination. The germline V gene encodes CDR1 MNHEY and CDR2 SVGAGI. Deletions cut 4 bases from V and 3 bases from J, with 13 bases between. The length of the CDR3 is 14 residues. Concerning this clonotype: Its antigen remains unknown.

Each CDR3 protein is one row after TCRdb ran MiXCR on the 5' RACE reads. The sample records about 340,000 distinct CDR3 sequences, around 13% being singletons. Broader study findings: Detected again after the booster were most primary-vaccination clones, at 96% CD4 and approximately 90% CD8.

This receptor was taken from a man in his late teens or twenties who received the YFV17D yellow fever vaccine. The chain uses TRBV6-5 and TRBJ2-7; D unclear. The input for sequencing was CD4+ T cells sorted from PBMCs, taken 15 days after the yellow fever booster vaccination. CDR3 sequence: CASSLGPWGYEQYF. CDR3 DNA: TGTGCCAGCAGTTTGGGCCCGTGGGGCTACGAGCAGTACTTC.